Presented here are 22 T cell receptor beta chains from one specimen sequenced in a study of blood T cell repertoires in COVID-19. Here immunoSEQ multiplex PCR was the method, and the copy in TCRdb shows in-frame clones only, minus some. Among about 150,000 clones, about 90% were seen once, and the ten largest hold about 0.57%. Sequenced: peripheral blood. These receptors all stem from a man in his fifties with acute or convalescent COVID-19.

This rearrangement joins TRBV9 to TRBJ2-7, with a tentative D call TRBD1 (5 bases). The V and J ends lost 4 bases and 3 bases respectively, with 20 bases between them. The CDR3 runs to 16 residues. Germline V gives CDR1 SGDLS, CDR2 YYNGEE. The CDR3 DNA sequence: TGTGCCAGCAGCCCTCACGTGGGGCGGACGTTCTACGAGCAGTACTTC. It specifies CASSPHVGRTFYEQYF.

This clone came up a few times. The rearrangement uses TRBV3-1 (or the pseudogene TRBV3-2) and TRBJ2-1; D may be TRBD1 (6 bases). CDR3 size: 18 residues. Germline-derived CDR1 and CDR2 are LGHDT and YNNKEL (reference sequence). Trimming removed 3 bases from V and 0 bases from J, with 18 bases in between. This CDR3 is CASSHKGGGASSYNEQFF. The CDR3 nucleotides read TGTGCCAGCAGCCACAAAGGTGGGGGCGCGAGCTCCTACAATGAGCAGTTCTTC.

The chain is built from TRBV30 and TRBJ1-2, with a tentative D call TRBD1 (5 bases). V dropped 3 bases and J dropped 5 bases, with 16 bases sitting between them. The CDR3 has 14 residues. The V gene's germline CDR1 is GTSNPN and CDR2 SVGIG (reference sequence). The CDR3 DNA reads as TGTGCCTGGAGGGCAGGGAGGCTTAGATATGGCTACACCTTC. Residues: CAWRAGRLRYGYTF. The complete variable domain, with remaining parts taken from reference TRBV30 and TRBJ1-2, reads SQTIHQWPATLVQPVGSPLSLECTVEGTSNPNLYWYRQAAGRGLQLLFYSVGIGQISSEVPQNLSASRPQDRQFILSSKKLLLSDSGFYLCAWRAGRLRYGYTFGSGTRLTVV.

The J gene is TRBJ2-3, the V gene TRBV12-3 or TRBV12-4, with 8 bases lining up with TRBD1. Trimming cost V 6 bases and J 4 bases; bases outside gene matches: 3. This CDR3 contains 13 residues. In DNA, the CDR3 is TGTGCCAGCAGCCGACAGGGGCCAGATACGCAGTATTTT. Translating gives CASSRQGPDTQYF.

In the case of this clone: The sample contains more than one DNA sequence encoding this CDR3. V and J are TRBV19 and TRBJ1-5, with D perhaps TRBD1 (5 bases). CDR1 and CDR2 from the germline V gene are LNHDA and SQIVND (reference sequence). The CDR3 extends over 13 amino acids. The ends were cut back, 1 base at V and 6 bases at J, with 7 bases in the middle. The CDR3 region has the DNA TGTGCCAGTAGTATAGGGGGCGGTCAGCCCCAGCATTTT. Protein product: CASSIGGGQPQHF.

The rearrangement joins TRBV20-1 to TRBJ1-1, with D possibly being TRBD1 (5 bases). Germline-derived CDR1 and CDR2 are DFQATT and SNEGSKA (reference sequence). V dropped 7 bases and J dropped 11 bases, with 14 bases sitting between them. The CDR3 covers 10 residues. The CDR3 region is CSEGRREAFF. CDR3 sequence (DNA): TGCAGTGAGGGGAGACGGGAGGCTTTCTTT.

This clone was seen more than once but under ten times. The genes are TRBV27 and TRBJ1-5; 9 nucleotides agree with TRBD1. The CDR3 consists of 15 residues. CDR1 MNHEY and CDR2 SMNVEV come from the germline V gene (reference sequence). V lost 5 bases and J lost 6; bases outside the gene matches: 8. CDR3 in amino acids: CASSARDRVSQPQHF. The CDR3 nucleotides read TGTGCCAGCAGTGCCCGGGACAGGGTTAGTCAGCCCCAGCATTTT.

The chain has TRBV19 and TRBJ2-1, with a tentative D call TRBD1 (6 bases). V was trimmed by 1 base and J by 7 bases, leaving 11 bases between them. The CDR3 is made up of 14 amino acids. Germline V CDR1 and CDR2: LNHDA, SQIVND (reference sequence). The DNA of the CDR3 is TGTGCCAGTAGTATAGTTACAGGGCGGAATGAGCAGTTCTTC. It specifies CASSIVTGRNEQFF. The complete variable domain, with remaining parts taken from reference TRBV19 and TRBJ2-1, reads DGGITQSPKYLFRKEGQNVTLSCEQNLNHDAMYWYRQDPGQGLRLIYYSQIVNDFQKGDIAEGYSVSREKKESFPLTVTSAQKNPTAFYLCASSIVTGRNEQFFGPGTRLTVL.

V and J are TRBV5-4 and TRBJ1-1; no clear D gene. This CDR3 is 13 amino acids long. V was shortened by 3 bases and J by 3 bases, with 9 bases between the two germline ends. CDR1 is SGHNT, CDR2 YYREEE, per germline (reference sequence). The CDR3 reads CASSYRGHTEAFF. CDR3 coding DNA: TGTGCCAGCAGCTACCGAGGGCACACTGAAGCTTTCTTT.

The chain is built from TRBV19 and TRBJ2-1; the D gene is possibly TRBD2 (5 bases). The germline CDR1 and CDR2 sequences are LNHDA and SQIVND (reference sequence). This CDR3 is built from 16 residues. V was trimmed by 3 bases and J by 4 bases, leaving 16 bases between them. CDR3 DNA sequence: TGTGCCAGTAGTATCGGCGCGGGTCTAGCTTACAATGAGCAGTTCTTC. This translates into CASSIGAGLAYNEQFF. Filled out from reference TRBV19 and TRBJ2-1, the complete variable domain reads DGGITQSPKYLFRKEGQNVTLSCEQNLNHDAMYWYRQDPGQGLRLIYYSQIVNDFQKGDIAEGYSVSREKKESFPLTVTSAQKNPTAFYLCASSIGAGLAYNEQFFGPGTRLTVL.

This clone came up a few times. The chain carries TRBV7-8 and TRBJ2-7, with D maybe TRBD2 (5 bases). The V gene's germline CDR1 is SGHVS and CDR2 FQNEAQ. The CDR3 is made up of 15 amino acids. V was clipped by 5 bases and J by 2 bases, with 16 bases between them. The CDR3 bases are TGTGCCAGCAGCCCCGAAGAGGGCACCACCTACGAGCAGTACGTC. Residues: CASSPEEGTTYEQYV.

In DNA, the CDR3 is TGTGCCAGCAGTTTTTCACCGGGACAGCTTAATGAAAAACTGTTTTTT. Protein sequence: CASSFSPGQLNEKLFF. This chain uses TRBV6-2 or TRBV6-3 with TRBJ1-4, with TRBD1 matching 7 bases. This CDR3 is built from 16 residues. The trim removed 4 bases at V and 4 bases at J, leaving 9 bases unmatched. CDR1 is MNHEY, CDR2 SVGEGT, per germline.

The gene calls are TRBV10-3 and TRBJ2-1; 8 positions agree with TRBD2. The CDR3 length is 15 residues. From germline, CDR1 is ENHRY and CDR2 SYGVKD. Losses at the gene ends were 0 bases for V and 4 bases for J; bases not matched to a gene: 2. CDR3 coding DNA: TGTGCCATCAGTGAGTCGGCTAGCGGGTACAATGAGCAGTTCTTC. It codes for CAISESASGYNEQFF.

J is TRBJ2-3 and V is TRBV24-1; TRBD2 matches 10 bases. The CDR3 extends over 18 amino acids. The trim removed 3 bases at V and 4 bases at J, leaving 12 bases unmatched. The germline V gene encodes CDR1 KGHDR and CDR2 SFDVKD. CDR3 sequence: CATSDAEPGLASADTQYF. For the CDR3, the DNA is TGTGCCACCAGTGATGCTGAACCGGGACTAGCGAGCGCAGATACGCAGTATTTT.

The chain employs TRBV19 and TRBJ2-7, with 11 bases fitting TRBD2. The CDR3 length is 15 residues. V dropped 5 bases and J dropped 6; count of bases not matched to a gene: 9. Looked up from germline, CDR1 is LNHDA and CDR2 is SQIVND (reference sequence). CDR3 in amino acids: CASSPHSGRVGEQYF. DNA for the CDR3: TGTGCCAGTAGTCCGCATAGCGGGAGGGTCGGCGAGCAGTACTTC. The whole variable domain, remainder taken from reference TRBV19 and TRBJ2-7, is DGGITQSPKYLFRKEGQNVTLSCEQNLNHDAMYWYRQDPGQGLRLIYYSQIVNDFQKGDIAEGYSVSREKKESFPLTVTSAQKNPTAFYLCASSPHSGRVGEQYFGPGTRLTVT.

The chain employs TRBV7-9 and TRBJ1-1; the D is unclear. The CDR3 is 13 residues long. In germline, CDR1 is SEHNR, CDR2 FQNEAQ (reference sequence). V was pared by 5 bases and J by 5 bases, with 12 bases between. The CDR3 region is CASSRDGATEAFF. The DNA of the CDR3 is TGTGCCAGCAGCCGGGATGGCGCTACTGAAGCTTTCTTT.

The rearrangement uses TRBV18 and TRBJ1-2; TRBD1 aligns across 10 bases. Per germline, CDR1 KGHSH and CDR2 LQKENI. With 6 bases clipped from V and 4 bases from J, the junction kept 14 bases outside the gene matches. The CDR3 length is 17 residues. Here the CDR3 DNA reads TGTGCCAGCTCTAAGGCTCTCGGGACAGGGGACCTCTATGGCTACACCTTC. As protein: CASSKALGTGDLYGYTF.

As for this clone: Other nucleotide sequences in the sample specify the same CDR3. This rearrangement joins TRBV7-9 to TRBJ2-1, with D unresolved. The CDR3 has 12 residues. Trimming cost V 5 bases and J 4 bases, with 6 bases left between them. Germline V lookup: CDR1 SEHNR, CDR2 FQNEAQ (reference sequence). The CDR3 region has the DNA TGTGCCAGCAGCCCCACTTACAATGAGCAGTTCTTC. This gives the protein CASSPTYNEQFF.

The chain employs TRBV20-1 and TRBJ2-2, with D tentatively TRBD2 (6 bases). This CDR3 contains 14 residues. CDR1 and CDR2 (germline): DFQATT, SNEGSKA (reference sequence). The V gene lost 3 bases and the J gene lost 5 bases, with 13 bases spanning the gap. CDR3 DNA: TGCAGTGCTAGTGTCGGGACTTTAACCGGGGAGCTGTTTTTT. Its protein is CSASVGTLTGELFF.

The chain joins TRBV4-2 to TRBJ2-5, with 12 bases that match TRBD2. The length of the CDR3 is 15 residues. CDR1 and CDR2 (germline): LGHNA, YNFKEQ. The trim removed 1 base at V and 5 bases at J, leaving 2 bases unmatched. CDR3 sequence (DNA): TGTGCCAGCAGCCAAGGACTAGCGGGGGTTGAGACCCAGTACTTC. Amino acids: CASSQGLAGVETQYF.

CDR3 sequence reads: CSVERTEGYGYTF. DNA of the CDR3: TGCAGCGTTGAAAGGACAGAAGGCTATGGCTACACCTTC. This chain uses TRBV29-1 with TRBJ1-2; TRBD1 might be the D (6 bases). CDR3 length: 13 amino acids. CDR1 is SQVTM, CDR2 ANQGSEA, per germline. V dropped 2 bases and J dropped 4 bases, with 11 bases sitting between them.

The chain joins TRBV19 to TRBJ2-1; tentative D call: TRBD1 (6 bases). This CDR3 is built from 15 residues. V dropped 0 bases and J dropped 4 bases, with 10 bases sitting between them. Per the germline V gene, CDR1 is LNHDA and CDR2 is SQIVND (reference sequence). The CDR3 is CASSIEGAPYNEQFF. The CDR3 nucleotides are TGTGCCAGTAGTATAGAGGGGGCCCCTTACAATGAGCAGTTCTTC.